A single sample gave rise to the 27 T cell receptor beta chains below, sequenced in a study of early T cells in non-severe SARS-CoV-2 infection. TCRdb redid the calling of the 5' RACE reads with MiXCR, one entry per CDR3 protein. This table has tens of thousands of distinct CDR3 sequences, more than 14% appearing once. The sample in question was whole blood, obtained at baseline. Receptors were obtained from an adult who was a healthcare worker with PCR-confirmed SARS-CoV-2 infection or an uninfected control (not recorded which).

This clonotype was counted only a few times. The chain couples TRBV20-1 to TRBJ2-1, with D possibly being TRBD2 (5 bases). CDR1 and CDR2 (germline): DFQATT, SNEGSKA (reference sequence). Trimming pared 0 bases from V and 3 bases from J, leaving 12 bases between. The CDR3 is 15 amino acids. The DNA of the CDR3 is TGCAGTGCTAGAGACTTCGGACTCGGCTACAATGAGCAGTTCTTC. Its translation: CSARDFGLGYNEQFF.

This clonotype came up a few times. The chain uses TRBV19 and TRBJ2-4, with 9 bases identical to TRBD2. The CDR3 sequence is 13 residues long. Losses at the gene ends were 11 bases for V and 1 base for J; bases not matched to a gene: 3. Germline V lookup: CDR1 LNHDA, CDR2 SQIVND (reference sequence). The DNA for the CDR3 is TGTGCCGCGGGAGGGAGGGCCAAAAACATTCAGTACTTC. Protein product: CAAGGRAKNIQYF.

This clonotype was seen a handful of times. The chain employs TRBV29-1 and TRBJ2-2, with TRBD1 identical over 8 bases. The junction had 2 bases not matched to a gene; V was cut back by 5 bases and J by 6 bases. Germline V gene lookup returns CDR1 SQVTM and CDR2 ANQGSEA. The CDR3 has 12 residues. CDR3 in amino acids: CSVQQGAGELFF. The CDR3 DNA sequence: TGCAGCGTTCAACAGGGGGCCGGGGAGCTGTTTTTT.

In regard to this clonotype: The junction does not match germline at one end; this may be a read error. The chain combines TRBV5-8 with TRBJ2-4; D is undetermined. This CDR3 comprises 12 residues. Germline lookup yields CDR1 SGHTS and CDR2 YDEGEE. This CDR3 is CASSFTKNIRYF. As DNA, the CDR3 is TGTGCCAGCAGCTTCACCAAAAACATTCGGTACTTC.

This chain connects TRBV27 to TRBJ2-5, with 7 bases lining up with TRBD2. The CDR3 runs to 15 residues. The V gene's germline CDR1 is MNHEY and CDR2 SMNVEV (reference sequence). Trimming took 4 bases from V and 1 from J; bases not matched to a gene: 6. The CDR3 DNA is TGTGCCAGCAGTTCTCCATCGGGGGGCCAAGAGACCCAGTACTTC. This codes for CASSSPSGGQETQYF.

This rearrangement joins TRBV18 to TRBJ2-7, with 10 bases fitting TRBD2. Germline values: CDR1 KGHSH, CDR2 LQKENI. Trimming took 3 bases from V and 7 from J; bases not matched to a gene: 9. CDR3 length equals 15 residues. In DNA, the CDR3 is TGTGCCAGCTCACCGCGTGAAGCGGGAGGGCGGGAGCAGTACTTC. As protein: CASSPREAGGREQYF. The variable domain in full, with the rest retrieved from reference TRBV18 and TRBJ2-7, is NAGVMQNPRHLVRRRGQEARLRCSPMKGHSHVYWYRQLPEEGLKFMVYLQKENIIDESGMPKERFSAEFPKEGPSILRIQQVVRGDSAAYFCASSPREAGGREQYFGPGTRLTVT.

This clonotype was detected only once. The CDR3 nucleotides read TGTGCCAGCAGCTTAACCTCCGGGACGGGTAATGAAAAACTGTTTTTT. Protein: CASSLTSGTGNEKLFF. The chain uses TRBV7-3 and TRBJ1-4; TRBD1 is a possible D gene (5 bases). Germline values: CDR1 SGHTA, CDR2 FQGTGA. Trimming cost V 0 bases and J 4 bases, with 12 bases left between them. The CDR3 is 16 amino acids.

This clonotype was recorded at least ten times. The rearrangement links TRBV7-9 to TRBJ2-7; D gene uncertain. There are 14 residues in the CDR3. Per germline, CDR1 SEHNR and CDR2 FQNEAQ (reference sequence). V was clipped by 3 bases and J by 3 bases, with 12 bases between them. In DNA form, the CDR3 reads TGTGCCAGCAGCTTCTCCCAGCGACTCTACGAGCAGTACTTC. Encoded protein: CASSFSQRLYEQYF.

V and J are TRBV7-8 and TRBJ2-1; D perhaps matches TRBD1 (6 bases). Between the trimmed V and J ends, which lost 6 bases and 5 bases, there was a span of 8 bases. The CDR3 spans 12 residues. In germline, CDR1 is SGHVS, CDR2 FQNEAQ. CDR3 in DNA: TGTGCCAGCAGGCAGGGGCACAATGAGCAGTTCTTC. Translated: CASRQGHNEQFF.

Only a few counts were recorded for this clonotype. The chain couples TRBV5-1 to TRBJ1-2; 11 positions agree with TRBD1. Germline V gene lookup returns CDR1 SGHRS and CDR2 YFSETQ. The trim removed 9 bases at V and 6 bases at J, leaving 13 bases unmatched. The CDR3 is 15 amino acids. DNA of the CDR3: TGCGCCACCTCCCCGAGGACAGGGGGCGCGGATGGCTACACCTTC. Encoded protein: CATSPRTGGADGYTF.

This chain links TRBV29-1 with TRBJ2-2; no definite D call. There are 13 residues in the CDR3. The V gene lost 5 bases and the J gene lost 4 bases, with 11 bases spanning the gap. The germline gives CDR1 SQVTM, CDR2 ANQGSEA. The CDR3 loop reads CSVYDIITGELFF. The CDR3 nucleotides are TGCAGCGTTTATGATATTATCACCGGGGAGCTGTTTTTT.

This clonotype was seen only a few times. The chain uses TRBV25-1 and TRBJ1-2; the D gene is possibly TRBD1 (5 bases). In germline, CDR1 is MGHDK, CDR2 SYGVNS. The CDR3 totals 16 residues. V dropped 1 base and J dropped 0 bases, with 12 bases sitting between them. CDR3 loop: CASSESGRGPNYGYTF. CDR3 sequence (DNA): TGTGCCAGCAGTGAATCAGGGAGGGGACCTAACTATGGCTACACCTTC.

This sequence joins TRBV5-6 and TRBJ2-5; D is uncertain. With 1 base removed from V and 6 bases from J, the gap between germline ends came to 7 bases. This CDR3 comprises 12 residues. Germline assignment: CDR1 SGHDT and CDR2 YYEEEE. In nucleotides, the CDR3 is TGTGCCAGCAGCTTGAGACAAAAGACCCAGTACTTC. It yields the protein CASSLRQKTQYF.

This rearrangement joins TRBV12-3 or TRBV12-4 to TRBJ2-1, with a weak D call TRBD2 (5 bases). The germline V and J ends were trimmed by 2 bases and 5 bases, with 10 bases remaining between them. This CDR3 spans 14 amino acids. CDR3 protein: CASSLPGLHNEQFF. CDR3 nucleotides: TGTGCCAGCAGTTTACCCGGACTGCACAATGAGCAGTTCTTC.

This clonotype was observed a handful of times. This chain uses TRBV7-8 with TRBJ1-6; TRBD1 is a possible D gene (5 bases). Germline loops: CDR1 SGHVS, CDR2 FQNEAQ. The CDR3 is 14 residues long. V gave up 5 bases and J gave up 5 bases, with 10 bases separating them. Here the CDR3 DNA reads TGTGCCAGCAGCCTGGGACGGGATAATTCACCCCTCCACTTT. It yields the protein CASSLGRDNSPLHF.

This clonotype was detected a few times. The V call is TRBV7-9, the J call TRBJ2-5, with D perhaps TRBD2 (6 bases). V was shortened by 11 bases and J by 5 bases, with 24 bases between the two germline ends. This CDR3 contains 15 residues. Germline-derived CDR1 and CDR2 are SEHNR and FQNEAQ (reference sequence). Here the CDR3 DNA reads TGTGCCTCAATCACGGGCGGGACCGAAAGGGAGACCCAGTACTTC. Its translation: CASITGGTERETQYF.

This clonotype was found a few times. The chain is built from TRBV20-1 and TRBJ2-7; 13 bases map to TRBD2. CDR1 DFQATT and CDR2 SNEGSKA come from the germline V gene (reference sequence). V was clipped by 0 bases and J by 6 bases; unmatched bases: 5. This CDR3 is 15 amino acids long. CDR3 sequence: CSARDQGLAGSEQYF. DNA for the CDR3: TGCAGTGCTAGAGATCAGGGACTAGCGGGAAGCGAGCAGTACTTC.

This clonotype was counted a few times. This chain connects TRBV20-1 to TRBJ2-3, with 7 bases aligning to TRBD2. CDR3 length: 13 amino acids. Germline CDR1 is DFQATT and CDR2 is SNEGSKA (reference sequence). J was trimmed by 1 base and V by 7 bases; bases with no gene match: 5. The CDR3 nucleotides read TGCAGTGTGAGCGGGATAGGCACAGATACGCAGTATTTT. It translates to CSVSGIGTDTQYF.

This clonotype was detected only a few times. J is TRBJ2-1 and V is TRBV2; tentatively, D is TRBD1 (6 bases). With 5 bases removed from V and 6 bases from J, the gap between germline ends came to 14 bases. This CDR3 is built from 14 residues. Germline values: CDR1 SNHLY, CDR2 FYNNEI. The CDR3 DNA is TGTGCCAGCAGTTCCGGGACAAGTGTCAATGAGCAGTTCTTC. Its protein product is CASSSGTSVNEQFF.

This clonotype has just a few counts. This chain connects TRBV7-8 to TRBJ2-7, with D maybe TRBD1 (6 bases). V lost 5 bases and J 2 bases, leaving 16 bases between the germline ends. The germline V gene encodes CDR1 SGHVS and CDR2 FQNEAQ. This CDR3 has 15 amino acids. The CDR3, as DNA: TGTGCCAGCAGCCCAGTGACAGGAGACGCCTACGAGCAGTACTTC. Translated, it gives CASSPVTGDAYEQYF.

The chain couples TRBV13 to TRBJ2-2; 10 nucleotides match TRBD2. CDR3 size: 16 residues. Germline CDR1 and CDR2: PRHDT and FYEKMQ (reference sequence). J gave up 5 bases and V 7 bases, and 10 bases lay outside the gene matches. The CDR3 DNA sequence: TGTGCCAGCACCCTAAGCGGGAGGGCCCGGACCGGGGAGCTGTTTTTT. Its translation: CASTLSGRARTGELFF.

V usage is TRBV24-1 and J usage is TRBJ1-1; D possibly corresponds to TRBD1 (5 bases). The germline CDR1 and CDR2 sequences are KGHDR and SFDVKD. The V end was cut by 3 bases, the J end by 11 bases, with 18 bases between. The CDR3 runs to 14 residues. The CDR3 DNA reads as TGTGCCACCAGTGATCCAGCCGAGGGGAGAGGGGCTTTCTTT. It yields the protein CATSDPAEGRGAFF.

This clonotype was observed a few times. The chain links TRBV20-1 to TRBJ2-1; D perhaps matches TRBD2 (5 bases). The CDR3 runs 11 residues. Germline CDR1 is DFQATT and CDR2 is SNEGSKA (reference sequence). V was shortened by 5 bases and J by 9 bases, with 11 bases between the two germline ends. CDR3 nucleotides: TGCAGTGCTGGGAGCCGGGGTGAGCAGTTCTTC. Translation: CSAGSRGEQFF.

This clonotype was seen more than once but under ten times. This chain connects TRBV10-3 to TRBJ2-3; 10 nucleotides line up with TRBD2. V lost 4 bases, J lost 6 bases, and 10 bases stayed unmatched. The CDR3 consists of 16 residues. Germline V CDR1 and CDR2: ENHRY, SYGVKD. Here the CDR3 reads CAISARAGGSVDTQYF. CDR3 nucleotides: TGTGCCATCAGTGCCCGAGCGGGAGGGTCGGTGGATACGCAGTATTTT.

This clonotype was seen only a few times. The rearrangement uses TRBV9 and TRBJ2-7; 8 bases fit TRBD2. The V gene end was trimmed by 3 bases and the J gene end by 5 bases; junction bases not matched to a gene: 7. Germline V gives CDR1 SGDLS, CDR2 YYNGEE. The CDR3 is made up of 14 amino acids. The CDR3 is CASSASGRVDEQYF. The CDR3 nucleotides are TGTGCCAGCAGCGCAAGCGGGAGAGTTGACGAGCAGTACTTC.

This clonotype has more than one count but fewer than ten. The chain couples TRBV27 to TRBJ2-7; 12 bases fit TRBD2. CDR3 size: 19 residues. Trimming took 8 bases from V and 2 from J; bases not matched to a gene: 19. CDR1 is MNHEY, CDR2 SMNVEV, per germline (reference sequence). This chain's CDR3 is CASRNFSTSGRLLAYEQYF. In DNA, the CDR3 is TGTGCCAGCCGAAATTTTTCAACTAGCGGGAGGCTCCTTGCCTACGAGCAGTACTTC.

This chain joins TRBV2 and TRBJ2-2; 7 bases are a match to TRBD1. Looked up from germline, CDR1 is SNHLY and CDR2 is FYNNEI. CDR3 length: 15 residues. Trimming at V came to 7 bases and at J to 4 bases, leaving 9 bases not matched to a gene. CDR3 nucleotides: TGTGCCAGCAAACGGCAGGGGGAGAGCACCGGGGAGCTGTTTTTT. Translating it yields CASKRQGESTGELFF.